The 7 T cell receptor beta chains presented below share a single source sample, sequenced in a study of early T cells in non-severe SARS-CoV-2 infection. Each CDR3 protein is one row after TCRdb ran MiXCR on the 5' RACE reads. In the table there are around 83,000 distinct CDR3 sequences, roughly a tenth of which are singletons. Sequences were derived from whole blood, sampled at baseline. These receptors originate from an adult who was a healthcare worker with PCR-confirmed SARS-CoV-2 infection or an uninfected control (not recorded which).

The J gene is TRBJ2-2, the V gene TRBV5-4; D perhaps matches TRBD1 (5 bases). V was pared by 2 bases and J by 0 bases, with 14 bases between. Germline CDR1 is SGHNT and CDR2 is YYREEE (reference sequence). The CDR3 spans 17 residues. The CDR3 sequence: CASSLDSRSANTGELFF. For the CDR3, the DNA is TGTGCCAGCAGCTTAGACAGCCGATCCGCGAACACCGGGGAGCTGTTTTTT.

The genes are TRBV7-3 and TRBJ2-1; TRBD2 aligns across 8 bases. Per germline, CDR1 SGHTA and CDR2 FQGTGA. V was pared by 5 bases and J by 9 bases, with 12 bases of the junction left unmatched. The CDR3 totals 15 residues. CDR3 sequence reads: CASSMSGRGSSEQFF. The CDR3 nucleotides read TGTGCCAGCAGCATGAGCGGGAGAGGTTCTAGTGAGCAGTTCTTC.

This clonotype was observed a few times. The V and J genes are TRBV6-1 and TRBJ2-5; 7 bases line up with TRBD2. CDR3 length equals 14 residues. The germline V gene encodes CDR1 MNHNS and CDR2 SASEGT. With V trimmed by 5 bases and J by 1 base, 4 bases remained unmatched. CDR3 amino acids: CASSLGLLQETQYF. CDR3 coding DNA: TGTGCCAGCAGTCTGGGACTACTCCAAGAGACCCAGTACTTC.

This clonotype was found a few times. The chain uses TRBV2 and TRBJ2-2; 11 bases fit TRBD2. V shed 6 bases, J shed 5 bases, and the junction held 8 bases outside the gene matches. This CDR3 is 16 amino acids long. CDR1 and CDR2 (germline): SNHLY, FYNNEI. DNA of the CDR3: TGTGCCAGCAGCGGAGGACTAGCGGGTGGTACCGGGGAGCTGTTTTTT. Amino acid sequence: CASSGGLAGGTGELFF.

This chain links TRBV7-2 with TRBJ2-7, with 12 bases lining up with TRBD2. With 2 bases clipped from V and 6 bases from J, the junction kept 5 bases outside the gene matches. The CDR3 length is 15 residues. The V gene's germline CDR1 is SGHTA and CDR2 FQGNSA. The CDR3 here is CASSLRSSGRVEQYF. The CDR3 region has the DNA TGTGCCAGCAGCTTACGGTCTAGCGGGAGGGTCGAGCAGTACTTC.

This clonotype came up many times. The V and J genes are TRBV15 and TRBJ2-1, with 7 bases fitting TRBD2. Per germline, CDR1 LNHNV and CDR2 YYDKDF (reference sequence). With V trimmed by 8 bases and J by 7 bases, 8 bases remained unmatched. The CDR3 length is 13 residues. The CDR3 DNA reads TGTGCCACCCGCCGTGGGAGGGAAAATGAGCAGTTCTTC. Its protein product is CATRRGRENEQFF. Combining the CDR3 with reference TRBV15 and TRBJ2-1 gives the whole variable domain DAMVIQNPRYQVTQFGKPVTLSCSQTLNHNVMYWYQQKSSQAPKLLFHYYDKDFNNEADTPDNFQSRRPNTSFCFLDIRSPGLGDTAMYLCATRRGRENEQFFGPGTRLTVL.

V usage is TRBV5-4 and J usage is TRBJ2-3; D is perhaps TRBD2 (6 bases). The germline V gene encodes CDR1 SGHNT and CDR2 YYREEE (reference sequence). Trimming left V 0 bases short and J 5 bases short, with 7 bases between. CDR3 size: 13 residues. DNA of the CDR3: TGTGCCAGCAGCTTGGAGGGAGGAGATACGCAGTATTTT. Translated, it gives CASSLEGGDTQYF.